The rows below give T cell receptor beta chains drawn from one sample of a study of blood T cell repertoires in COVID-19. Sequencing used immunoSEQ multiplex PCR; TCRdb keeps in-frame clones, though not all of them. The data contain some 390,000 clones, about 91% of them singletons. Sequencing input: peripheral blood. The receptors here all came from a middle-aged woman with COVID-19, enrolled during active disease. Both conserved end residues are part of each CDR3. D genes are given only for firm matches. The size field is filled for only some rows; it gives once, few, many or a size class.

j_gene | d_gene | abundance | v_gene | CDR3nt | CDR3aa
TRBJ1-5 | TRBD1 | NA | TRBV10-3 | TGTGCCATCAACAACGGGGACAGGGAGCCCCAGCATTTT | CAINNGDREPQHF
TRBJ2-7 | TRBD1 | few | TRBV30 | TGTGCCTGGAGTGTACAGGGGCAGAAATTCTACGAGCAGTACTTC | CAWSVQGQKFYEQYF
TRBJ1-6 | NA | NA | TRBV24-1 | TGTGCCACCGCCCTTGATCGGGTCCTCAGCTCCTATAATTCACCCCTCCACTTT | CATALDRVLSSYNSPLHF
TRBJ2-2 | TRBD1 | NA | TRBV2 | TGTGCCAGCAGGATGACAGGGCCCACCGGGGAGCTGTTTTTT | CASRMTGPTGELFF
TRBJ1-5 | TRBD1 | NA | TRBV6-1 | TGTGCCAGCAGTGCCCTTTCAGACAGGGTAGCCGGGCAGCCCCAGCATTTT | CASSALSDRVAGQPQHF
TRBJ2-1 | NA | NA | TRBV5-1 | TGCGCCAGCAGCGTCTTCTCCGGCTCCTACAATGAGCAGTTCTTC | CASSVFSGSYNEQFF
TRBJ1-1 | TRBD1 | NA | TRBV11-3 | TGTGCCAGCAGCAACGACAGGGGGCAGACTGAAGCTTTCTTT | CASSNDRGQTEAFF
TRBJ2-5 | NA | once | TRBV5-4 | TGTGCCAGCAGCCGGGGAGAGACTGGGCGGCGGACCCAGTACTTC | CASSRGETGRRTQYF
TRBJ1-5 | NA | few | TRBV4-3 | TGCGCCAGCAGCCAAGATATTGTGGGTCAGGGCAATCAGCCCCAGCATTTT | CASSQDIVGQGNQPQHF
TRBJ2-1 | TRBD2 | once | TRBV6-4 | TGTGCCAGCAGTGCCGAACTAGCGGGAGTCCATGAGCAGTTCTTC | CASSAELAGVHEQFF
TRBJ1-3 | TRBD1 | NA | TRBV28 | TGTGCCAGCAGTTCCTTGACAGGGGGGACAAACACCATATATTTT | CASSSLTGGTNTIYF
TRBJ1-6 | NA | NA | TRBV15 | TGTGCCACCAGCAGAGATCGCAGGGTAACGTTCCATAATTCACCCCTCCACTTT | CATSRDRRVTFHNSPLHF
TRBJ2-2 | NA | NA | TRBV20-1 | TGCAGTGCTTACACAGGGGAGCTGTTTTTT | CSAYTGELFF
TRBJ2-1 | TRBD2 | once | TRBV3-1/TRBV3-2 | TGTGCCAGCAGCCGTAGCGGGGGGAGCTCCTACAATGAGCAGTTCTTC | CASSRSGGSSYNEQFF
TRBJ1-5 | TRBD1 | NA | TRBV7-2 | TGTGCCAGCAGCTCCTTGACAGGGGGCGGTCAGCCCCAGCATTTT | CASSSLTGGGQPQHF
TRBJ1-5 | TRBD1 | NA | TRBV9 | TGTGCCAGCAGCGTAGGAGGACAGGGCGATCAGCCCCAGCATTTT | CASSVGGQGDQPQHF
TRBJ1-5 | NA | NA | TRBV28 | TGTGCCAGCAGGGAGACAGGATGGGGACAGCCCCAGCATTTT | CASRETGWGQPQHF